The present T cell receptor beta chain was sequenced within a study of blood T cell repertoires in COVID-19. The age range of participants was 18 to 89 years, with residence in 20 to 25 US areas. Trimming cost V 4 bases and J 5 bases; bases outside gene matches: 7. This CDR3 spans 14 amino acids. Per germline, CDR1 KGHSY and CDR2 FQNENV. Here immunoSEQ multiplex PCR was the method, and the copy in TCRdb shows in-frame clones only, minus some. The sample has about 160,000 clones; 80% to 90% are singletons. The chain employs TRBV16 and TRBJ2-5; TRBD1 aligns across 7 bases. The sequence was collected from a woman aged 45-65 years who had recovered from COVID-19. The sample comprised PBMCs or T cells enriched from blood (not recorded which). The CDR3 here is CASSPGTVGETQYF. The CDR3 DNA reads as TGTGCCAGCAGCCCCGGGACAGTGGGGGAGACCCAGTACTTC.